This is a list of T cell receptor beta chains from one sample in a study of vaccination and CD4 T cells after COVID-19. Via MiXCR, TCRdb re-called the PCR reads, giving one row per CDR3 protein. Of 9,000 to 15,000 distinct CDR3 sequences in the sample, 50% were seen once. Their antigens remain unidentified. Material: CD4+ T cells from blood, cultured in vitro. The receptors originated from a human donor who had recovered from COVID-19. The CDR3 runs from the conserved cysteine through the conserved F or W. The D gene is left open where the match is weak. Clone sizes are given selectively: once, few, many, or a class where the clone is expanded.

J gene,D gene,V gene,clone size,CDR3 protein,CDR3 DNA
TRBJ1-1,.,TRBV12-3/TRBV12-4,.,CASDSYVARGEAFF,TGTGCCAGCGACTCGTATGTTGCGAGGGGTGAAGCTTTCTTT
TRBJ1-2,TRBD1,TRBV4-1,few,CASSHPARGRGYTF,TGCGCCAGCAGCCACCCAGCCAGGGGGCGAGGCTACACCTTC
TRBJ2-5,TRBD1,TRBV11-2,.,CASSLAGWSGGWETQYF,TGTGCCAGCAGCTTAGCGGGGTGGTCAGGGGGCTGGGAGACCCAGTACTTC
TRBJ2-7,.,TRBV6-1,.,CASSETALSSYEQYF,TGTGCCAGCAGTGAGACGGCGCTGAGCTCCTACGAGCAGTACTTC
TRBJ1-2,.,TRBV6-5,few,CASSYLLGPVGGYTF,TGTGCCAGCAGTTACCTCCTCGGTCCTGTAGGTGGCTACACCTTC
TRBJ1-6,.,TRBV7-2,.,CASSLGQGAKNSPLHF,TGTGCCAGCAGCTTAGGGCAGGGAGCTAAAAATTCACCCCTCCACTTT
TRBJ2-7,TRBD1,TRBV20-1,.,CSARFGDRNQNF,TGCAGTGCTAGATTTGGGGACAGGAATCAGAACTTC
TRBJ2-3,.,TRBV20-1,few,CSATLGDGTDTQYF,TGCAGTGCCACGCTCGGGGATGGCACAGATACGCAGTATTTT
TRBJ2-1,.,TRBV19,.,CASSMGVRFNEQFF,TGTGCCAGTAGTATGGGGGTGAGGTTCAATGAGCAGTTCTTC
TRBJ1-5,TRBD1,TRBV6-1,few,CASRKDTGGVKHF,TGTGCCAGCAGAAAAGACACAGGGGGCGTTAAGCATTTT
TRBJ1-1,TRBD1,TRBV7-2,.,CASSLTQGALAFF,TGTGCCAGCAGCTTAACACAGGGGGCTTTAGCTTTCTTT
TRBJ2-7,.,TRBV10-1,.,CASSEGLNYEQYF,TGCGCCAGCAGTGAGGGACTGAACTACGAGCAGTACTTC
TRBJ2-3,TRBD1,TRBV19,few,CASSLGTGGSTDTQYF,TGTGCCAGTAGTCTCGGGACAGGGGGGAGCACAGATACGCAGTATTTT
TRBJ2-5,.,TRBV2,few,CASSLFMQETQYF,TGTGCCAGCAGTCTTTTCATGCAAGAGACCCAGTACTTC
TRBJ1-6,TRBD1,TRBV12-3/TRBV12-4,.,CASSLDRGGSPLHF,TGTGCCAGCAGCCTGGACAGGGGAGGTTCACCCCTCCACTTT
TRBJ1-4,TRBD1,TRBV5-1,.,CASSDQGEFGEKLFF,TGCGCCAGCAGCGACCAGGGGGAGTTTGGTGAAAAACTGTTTTTT
TRBJ2-1,TRBD2,TRBV5-1,few,CASSLALAGSEQFF,TGCGCCAGCAGCTTGGCACTAGCGGGTAGTGAGCAGTTCTTC
TRBJ1-2,.,TRBV19,.,CASSRGDRDADYGYTF,TGTGCCAGTAGTAGGGGGGACCGGGACGCAGACTATGGCTACACCTTC
TRBJ1-1,TRBD1,TRBV4-3,.,CASSQAAGGLTEAFF,TGCGCCAGCAGCCAAGCCGCAGGGGGTCTCACTGAAGCTTTCTTT
TRBJ1-2,.,TRBV6-1,few,CASKTKGYGYTF,TGTGCCAGCAAAACAAAAGGCTATGGCTACACCTTC
TRBJ1-1,.,TRBV6-2/TRBV6-3,few,CACLREGLGATEAFF,TGTGCCTGCCTGAGGGAGGGCCTGGGGGCCACTGAAGCTTTCTTT
TRBJ2-3,.,TRBV6-1,.,CASSTKGPGSTDTQYF,TGTGCCAGCAGTACTAAGGGCCCGGGTAGCACAGATACGCAGTATTTT
TRBJ1-2,.,TRBV6-5,.,CASSYSGGANYGYTF,TGTGCCAGCAGTTACTCTGGGGGGGCTAACTATGGCTACACCTTC
TRBJ2-2,TRBD2,TRBV5-1,.,CASSLVAGGPNTGELFF,TGCGCCAGCAGCTTGGTAGCGGGGGGGCCCAACACCGGGGAGCTGTTTTTT
TRBJ1-1,.,TRBV10-3,.,CAISSRDGNTEAFF,TGTGCCATCAGTAGCCGGGACGGTAACACTGAAGCTTTCTTT
TRBJ2-2,.,TRBV11-3,.,CASSPVVGDVAGELFF,TGTGCCAGCAGCCCGGTTGTGGGGGATGTCGCCGGGGAGCTGTTTTTT
TRBJ1-2,.,TRBV20-1,.,CSARYGSGDGYTF,TGCAGTGCTAGATATGGGTCGGGGGATGGCTACACCTTC
TRBJ2-2,.,TRBV5-1,few,CASSSQGSGNTGELFF,TGCGCCAGCAGCTCACAGGGTTCGGGCAACACCGGGGAGCTGTTTTTT
TRBJ2-2,.,TRBV12-3/TRBV12-4,few,CASSFLAGRMAGELFF,TGTGCCAGCAGTTTTCTAGCCGGGCGCATGGCCGGGGAGCTGTTTTTT
TRBJ1-2,TRBD1,TRBV20-1,.,CSARAPGQFNYGYTF,TGCAGTGCTAGGGCCCCGGGACAGTTTAACTATGGCTACACCTTC
TRBJ1-1,.,TRBV6-5,few,CASSSTGSEAFF,TGTGCCAGCAGTTCGACAGGATCCGAAGCTTTCTTT
TRBJ2-5,TRBD1,TRBV6-1,.,CASTGTGYQETQYF,TGTGCCAGCACCGGGACAGGGTACCAAGAGACCCAGTACTTC
TRBJ1-3,.,TRBV5-1,.,CASSNAGGNTIYF,TGCGCCAGCAGTAATGCTGGGGGAAACACCATATATTTT
TRBJ2-3,TRBD2,TRBV5-4,.,CASSAYERGGGDTQYF,TGTGCCAGCAGCGCGTACGAGCGGGGGGGTGGAGATACGCAGTATTTT
TRBJ2-3,TRBD2,TRBV20-1,few,CSARGTRGTDTQYF,TGCAGTGCTAGAGGGACTAGGGGCACAGATACGCAGTATTTT
TRBJ2-3,TRBD1,TRBV24-1,few,CATSSATGGATDTQYF,TGTGCCACCAGTTCGGCGACAGGGGGCGCCACAGATACGCAGTATTTT
TRBJ1-2,.,TRBV2,few,CASSVQGRGYTF,TGTGCCAGCAGTGTCCAGGGGAGAGGCTACACCTTC
TRBJ1-2,TRBD1,TRBV6-1,once,CASSDRGFDGYTF,TGTGCCAGCAGCGACAGGGGTTTTGATGGCTACACCTTC
TRBJ1-5,.,TRBV11-2,.,CASSELDRWGRGLFNQPQHF,TGTGCCAGCAGCGAGTTAGATCGATGGGGGAGGGGCCTCTTCAATCAGCCCCAGCATTTT
TRBJ2-3,.,TRBV5-1,.,CASSLGPRGAGEDTQYF,TGCGCCAGCAGCTTGGGCCCCCGGGGGGCGGGTGAAGATACGCAGTATTTT
TRBJ1-1,.,TRBV11-2,.,CASSLGRENTEAFF,TGTGCCAGCAGCTTAGGGCGGGAGAACACTGAAGCTTTCTTT
TRBJ2-1,.,TRBV15,.,CATSRGWGERVYNEQFF,TGTGCCACCAGCAGAGGCTGGGGCGAGCGGGTATACAATGAGCAGTTCTTC
TRBJ1-2,TRBD1,TRBV12-5,.,CASGLATSTLTGTGVNYGYTF,TGTGCTAGTGGTTTGGCTACCTCGACCTTAACCGGGACAGGGGTTAACTATGGCTACACCTTC
TRBJ2-3,TRBD2,TRBV28,.,CASIRGGTSITGTDTQYF,TGTGCCAGCATAAGGGGAGGGACTAGCATAACAGGCACAGATACGCAGTATTTT
TRBJ1-5,.,TRBV2,.,CASTARWGGDQPQHF,TGTGCCAGCACAGCGAGATGGGGCGGAGATCAGCCCCAGCATTTT
TRBJ1-2,.,TRBV7-8,hyperexpanded,CASSTRRDTPYGYTF,TGTGCCAGCAGCACGAGAAGGGACACACCGTATGGCTACACCTTC
TRBJ2-7,.,TRBV7-9,few,CASSRGVLEQYF,TGTGCCAGCAGCCGAGGGGTCCTCGAGCAGTACTTC